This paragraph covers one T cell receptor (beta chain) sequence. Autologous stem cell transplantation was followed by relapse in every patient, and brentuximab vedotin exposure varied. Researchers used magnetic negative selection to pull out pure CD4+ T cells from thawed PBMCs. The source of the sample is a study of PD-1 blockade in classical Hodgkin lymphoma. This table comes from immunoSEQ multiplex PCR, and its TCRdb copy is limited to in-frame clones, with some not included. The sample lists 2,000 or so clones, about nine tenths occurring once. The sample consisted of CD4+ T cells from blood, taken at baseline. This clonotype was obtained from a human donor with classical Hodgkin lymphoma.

CDR3 sequence reads: CASSGDGTSEETQYF. In DNA form, the CDR3 reads TGTGCCAGCAGCGGGGATGGGACTAGCGAAGAGACCCAGTACTTC. The J gene is TRBJ2-5, the V gene TRBV5-4; TRBD2 matches 10 bases. Germline CDR1 and CDR2: SGHNT and YYREEE (reference sequence). The V gene end was trimmed by 4 bases and the J gene end by 3 bases; junction bases not matched to a gene: 6. This CDR3 has 15 residues.